This is a list of T cell receptor beta chains from one sample in a study of blood T cell repertoires in COVID-19. Only in-frame clones appear in the TCRdb table, and some are missing; sequencing was by immunoSEQ multiplex PCR. The data contain 150,000 to 200,000 clones, approximately 90% of them seen just once; the ten biggest clones take up 0.99%. Sequencing was done on a sample of peripheral blood. The receptor source for this set is a man younger than 35 with acute or convalescent COVID-19. CDR3s include the opening cysteine and the closing phenylalanine or tryptophan. Each record gives: J gene, clone size, V gene, D gene, CDR3 protein, CDR3 DNA. The D gene is left open where the match is weak. Where a row states a size, it is once, few, many or the class of an expanded clone; other rows omit it.

J: TRBJ2-1
size: -
V: TRBV12-3/TRBV12-4
D: -
CDR3: CASSFGVGNEQFF
DNA: TGTGCCAGCAGTTTCGGGGTGGGGAATGAGCAGTTCTTC

J: TRBJ1-5
size: -
V: TRBV7-9
D: -
CDR3: CASSSSTGIQPQHF
DNA: TGTGCCAGCAGCTCATCGACAGGTATTCAGCCCCAGCATTTT

J: TRBJ1-1
size: -
V: TRBV7-9
D: -
CDR3: CASRIYGVEAFF
DNA: TGTGCCAGCAGGATTTACGGGGTTGAAGCTTTCTTT

J: TRBJ2-5
size: -
V: TRBV9
D: TRBD1
CDR3: CASSVGTGVRETQYF
DNA: TGTGCCAGCAGCGTTGGGACAGGGGTGCGCGAGACCCAGTACTTC

J: TRBJ1-3
size: -
V: TRBV9
D: -
CDR3: CASSPYRGLAGNTIYF
DNA: TGTGCCAGCAGCCCTTACCGGGGACTCGCCGGAAACACCATATATTTT

J: TRBJ1-5
size: -
V: TRBV4-2
D: -
CDR3: CASSQDRGGQPQHF
DNA: TGTGCCAGCAGCCAAGATCGAGGGGGACAGCCCCAGCATTTT

J: TRBJ2-6
size: -
V: TRBV30
D: TRBD1
CDR3: CAWNRQGVNVLTF
DNA: TGTGCCTGGAATAGACAGGGGGTCAACGTCCTGACTTTC

J: TRBJ1-2
size: -
V: TRBV29-1
D: TRBD1
CDR3: CSVAGTGDSNGNYGYTF
DNA: TGCAGCGTAGCCGGGACAGGGGATTCCAATGGGAACTATGGCTACACCTTC

J: TRBJ1-2
size: -
V: TRBV25-1
D: TRBD1
CDR3: CASRSAGQDSGGYTF
DNA: TGTGCCAGCAGATCAGCTGGACAGGACTCCGGGGGCTACACCTTC

J: TRBJ1-1
size: -
V: TRBV28
D: TRBD1
CDR3: CASSEAPRTGQNTEAFF
DNA: TGTGCCAGCAGTGAAGCCCCTCGGACAGGGCAGAACACTGAAGCTTTCTTT

J: TRBJ1-1
size: -
V: TRBV7-9
D: -
CDR3: CASSLRGGPLSTEAFF
DNA: TGTGCCAGCAGCTTACGTGGGGGCCCCCTGAGCACTGAAGCTTTCTTT

J: TRBJ1-1
size: -
V: TRBV7-9
D: TRBD1
CDR3: CASSFGDSTEAFF
DNA: TGTGCCAGCAGCTTCGGGGACAGTACTGAAGCTTTCTTT

J: TRBJ1-5
size: -
V: TRBV25-1
D: -
CDR3: CASSKGSGSNQPQHF
DNA: TGTGCCAGCAGCAAGGGGTCAGGGTCCAATCAGCCCCAGCATTTT

J: TRBJ1-1
size: -
V: TRBV6-5
D: -
CDR3: CASSEFLENTEAFF
DNA: TGTGCCAGCAGCGAGTTCTTAGAGAACACTGAAGCTTTCTTT

J: TRBJ2-1
size: -
V: TRBV5-4
D: TRBD2
CDR3: CASSALAGGSYNEQFF
DNA: TGTGCCAGCAGCGCATTAGCGGGGGGCTCCTACAATGAGCAGTTCTTC

J: TRBJ2-5
size: -
V: TRBV12-5
D: -
CDR3: CASGLGDRTDVNETQYF
DNA: TGTGCTAGTGGTTTGGGAGACAGGACCGATGTGAATGAGACCCAGTACTTC

J: TRBJ1-1
size: -
V: TRBV30
D: -
CDR3: CAWSADGWEAFF
DNA: TGTGCCTGGAGCGCCGACGGTTGGGAGGCTTTCTTT

J: TRBJ2-1
size: -
V: TRBV27
D: TRBD2
CDR3: CASSFRPSGEYEQFF
DNA: TGTGCCAGCAGTTTCAGGCCTAGCGGGGAATATGAGCAGTTCTTC

J: TRBJ1-4
size: few
V: TRBV30
D: -
CDR3: CAGEQGSEKLFF
DNA: TGTGCCGGGGAACAGGGTTCGGAAAAACTGTTTTTT

J: TRBJ2-2
size: -
V: TRBV9
D: TRBD1
CDR3: CASSVGQGRRGGELFF
DNA: TGTGCCAGCAGCGTGGGACAGGGGAGAAGAGGCGGGGAGCTGTTTTTT

J: TRBJ2-1
size: -
V: TRBV5-1
D: TRBD1
CDR3: CASGGQGVFHEQFF
DNA: TGCGCCAGCGGGGGACAGGGGGTTTTCCATGAGCAGTTCTTC

J: TRBJ1-6
size: -
V: TRBV10-3
D: -
CDR3: CATEPGHDNSPLHF
DNA: TGTGCCACCGAACCGGGACACGATAATTCACCCCTCCACTTT

J: TRBJ2-1
size: -
V: TRBV5-4
D: -
CDR3: CASSFLQFEQFF
DNA: TGTGCCAGCAGCTTTCTTCAGTTTGAGCAGTTCTTC

J: TRBJ2-2
size: -
V: TRBV2
D: TRBD1
CDR3: CASTGQAGAGELFF
DNA: TGTGCCTCGACCGGACAGGCCGGGGCCGGGGAGCTGTTTTTT

J: TRBJ2-7
size: -
V: TRBV2
D: TRBD1
CDR3: CASLPGTDTYEQYF
DNA: TGTGCCAGCTTACCCGGGACAGACACCTACGAGCAGTACTTC

J: TRBJ1-2
size: -
V: TRBV18
D: TRBD1
CDR3: CASSQDRGSYGYTF
DNA: TGTGCCAGCTCACAAGACAGGGGTAGCTATGGCTACACCTTC

J: TRBJ1-6
size: -
V: TRBV3-1/TRBV3-2
D: -
CDR3: CASSPRTYGNSPLHF
DNA: TGTGCCAGCAGCCCTCGAACGTACGGTAATTCACCCCTCCACTTT

J: TRBJ2-7
size: once
V: TRBV19
D: -
CDR3: CASSMQGSYEQYF
DNA: TGTGCCAGTAGTATGCAGGGTTCCTACGAGCAGTACTTC

J: TRBJ2-3
size: -
V: TRBV5-1
D: -
CDR3: CASSLVLSRNTDTQYF
DNA: TGCGCCAGCAGCTTGGTTTTATCCAGGAACACAGATACGCAGTATTTT

J: TRBJ2-3
size: -
V: TRBV2
D: TRBD2
CDR3: CASSGGADTQYF
DNA: TGTGCCAGCAGCGGGGGGGCGGATACGCAGTATTTT

J: TRBJ1-2
size: -
V: TRBV7-2
D: -
CDR3: CASSLVAGKNYGYTF
DNA: TGTGCCAGCAGCTTAGTAGCAGGGAAGAACTATGGCTACACCTTC

J: TRBJ2-7
size: -
V: TRBV18
D: -
CDR3: CASSPPITGQRGEQYF
DNA: TGTGCCAGCTCACCCCCAATAACCGGACAGCGTGGGGAGCAGTACTTC

J: TRBJ2-3
size: -
V: TRBV6-5
D: TRBD1
CDR3: CASSYSGTGGSDTQYF
DNA: TGTGCCAGCAGTTACTCCGGGACAGGGGGTTCAGATACGCAGTATTTT

J: TRBJ2-1
size: -
V: TRBV11-1
D: TRBD1
CDR3: CASSPGTGAYNEQFF
DNA: TGTGCCAGCAGCCCCGGGACAGGAGCCTACAATGAGCAGTTCTTC